What follows describes a single TCR beta chain. Germline V gene sequence: CDR1 GTSNPN, CDR2 SVGIG (reference sequence). V lost 4 bases and J 4 bases, leaving 5 bases between the germline ends. The CDR3 totals 11 residues. The method was immunoSEQ multiplex PCR; TCRdb's version includes in-frame clones alone and lacks a portion of them. The sample gives approximately 230,000 clones, 88% of which show up once; under 15% is in the top ten. These data originate in a study of blood T cell repertoires in COVID-19. Recruits, aged roughly 18 to 90 years, lived in about two dozen US areas. The sequence was obtained from a woman aged 45-65 years with acute COVID-19. The genes are TRBV30 and TRBJ1-3; unclear D gene. The source material was PBMCs or T cells enriched from blood (not recorded which). The CDR3 DNA reads as TGTGCCTGGACCTTAGGAAACACCATATATTTT. Residues: CAWTLGNTIYF. The full variable domain, in which reference TRBV30 and TRBJ1-3 provide the parts outside the CDR3, is SQTIHQWPATLVQPVGSPLSLECTVEGTSNPNLYWYRQAAGRGLQLLFYSVGIGQISSEVPQNLSASRPQDRQFILSSKKLLLSDSGFYLCAWTLGNTIYFGEGSWLTVV.